Listed here are 15 T cell receptor beta chains from one sample, sequenced in a study of cytomegalovirus exposure and HLA in healthy donors. The PCR had 60 Vbeta and 13 Jbeta primers. Only in-frame clones appear in the TCRdb table, and some are missing; sequencing was by immunoSEQ multiplex PCR. The sample lists more than 95,000 clones; under 20% were seen once. Sequencing was done on a sample of PBMCs. All receptors derive from a female donor in good health and CMV-seropositive.

The chain uses TRBV7-2 and TRBJ2-5, with D possibly TRBD2 on 5 matching bases. The CDR3 extends over 16 amino acids. The germline V and J ends were trimmed by 1 base and 7 bases, with 19 bases remaining between them. Germline V gene data show CDR1 as SGHTA and CDR2 as FQGNSA. The CDR3 sequence: CASSLGGRAGRGTQYF. The CDR3 nucleotides are TGTGCCAGCAGCTTAGGAGGGCGGGCCGGACGGGGGACCCAGTACTTC.

This chain uses TRBV5-4 with TRBJ1-5; 11 nucleotides align to TRBD1. The J segment lost 7 bases and the V segment lost 4 bases, leaving 1 base of the junction unmatched. Germline V CDR1 and CDR2: SGHNT, YYREEE (reference sequence). The CDR3 runs to 13 residues. CDR3 region: CASSRDRGQPQHF. The CDR3 DNA reads TGTGCCAGCAGCCGGGACAGGGGGCAGCCCCAGCATTTT.

This clone was seen a handful of times. This sequence joins TRBV7-6 and TRBJ2-7, with 11 bases fitting TRBD2. CDR1 and CDR2 (germline): SGHVS, FNYEAQ. The CDR3 spans 15 residues. V lost 6 bases to trimming and J lost 0 bases; unmatched junction nucleotides: 4. The CDR3 DNA is TGTGCCAGCAGGGAAGGACTAGCGGGCTCCTACGAGCAGTACTTC. It encodes CASREGLAGSYEQYF.

This clone has more than one count but fewer than ten. The chain links TRBV5-6 to TRBJ1-2; perhaps TRBD1 as D (5 bases). Per germline, CDR1 SGHDT and CDR2 YYEEEE. V lost 3 bases and J 5 bases, leaving 17 bases between the germline ends. CDR3 length equals 15 residues. The CDR3 loop is CASSWDREEGYGYTF. The CDR3 DNA reads as TGTGCCAGCAGCTGGGACCGGGAGGAGGGGTATGGCTACACCTTC. The whole variable domain, remainder taken from reference TRBV5-6 and TRBJ1-2, is DAGVTQSPTHLIKTRGQQVTLRCSPKSGHDTVSWYQQALGQGPQFIFQYYEEEERQRGNFPDRFSGHQFPNYSSELNVNALLLGDSALYLCASSWDREEGYGYTFGSGTRLTVV.

The rearrangement links TRBV27 to TRBJ2-7, with 8 bases matching TRBD1. The germline CDR1 and CDR2 sequences are MNHEY and SMNVEV (reference sequence). The CDR3 has 18 residues. V shed 5 bases and J 2 bases; nucleotides not matched to a gene: 17. CDR3: CASSLNPSRGPRAYEQYF. The CDR3 DNA sequence: TGTGCCAGCAGTCTTAACCCGTCCAGGGGGCCCCGAGCCTACGAGCAGTACTTC.

This chain links TRBV27 with TRBJ1-4; 10 nucleotides match TRBD1. With 5 bases clipped from V and 7 bases from J, the junction kept 10 bases outside the gene matches. This CDR3 has 16 amino acids. Germline values: CDR1 MNHEY, CDR2 SMNVEV (reference sequence). CDR3 nucleotide sequence: TGTGCCAGCAGTCCCTCATCCTGGACAGGGGGTGAAAAACTGTTTTTT. Residues: CASSPSSWTGGEKLFF. The entire variable domain, with the rest obtained from reference TRBV27 and TRBJ1-4, is as follows: EAQVTQNPRYLITVTGKKLTVTCSQNMNHEYMSWYRQDPGLGLRQIYYSMNVEVTDKGDVPEGYKVSRKEKRNFPLILESPSPNQTSLYFCASSPSSWTGGEKLFFGSGTQLSVL.

This chain links TRBV7-9 with TRBJ2-7; 10 positions agree with TRBD1. Trimming at V came to 5 bases and at J to 3 bases, leaving 19 bases not matched to a gene. CDR1 is SEHNR, CDR2 FQNEAQ, per germline (reference sequence). This CDR3 region has 19 residues. The CDR3 spells CASSPSRPTGGLPDYEQYF. CDR3 sequence (DNA): TGTGCCAGCAGCCCATCACGTCCGACAGGGGGCCTCCCTGACTACGAGCAGTACTTC.

The V and J genes are TRBV5-1 and TRBJ1-4; D is uncertain. Trimming removed 0 bases from V and 8 bases from J, with 17 bases in between. CDR1 is SGHRS and CDR2 is YFSETQ in the germline V gene. The CDR3 has 16 amino acids. Here the CDR3 reads CASSLAVQPGGEKLFF. The CDR3 nucleotides read TGCGCCAGCAGCTTGGCCGTTCAGCCAGGTGGAGAAAAACTGTTTTTT.

Only a few counts were recorded for this clone. The V gene is TRBV2, the J gene TRBJ2-5; D gene uncertain. With 7 bases removed from V and 4 bases from J, the gap between germline ends came to 16 bases. Germline V gives CDR1 SNHLY, CDR2 FYNNEI. The CDR3 runs 14 residues. This CDR3 is CASTSSPTGETQYF. The CDR3, as DNA: TGTGCCAGCACCAGTTCTCCCACGGGAGAGACCCAGTACTTC. The full variable domain, rest sourced from reference TRBV2 and TRBJ2-5, is EPEVTQTPSHQVTQMGQEVILRCVPISNHLYFYWYRQILGQKVEFLVSFYNNEISEKSEIFDDQFSVERPDGSNFTLKIRSTKLEDSAMYFCASTSSPTGETQYFGPGTRLLVL.

V is TRBV9 and J is TRBJ2-1, with 7 bases fitting TRBD2. Germline CDR1 reads SGDLS; CDR2 reads YYNGEE. The V segment lost 4 bases and the J segment 5 bases; nucleotides outside the gene matches: 9. The CDR3 has 15 amino acids. The CDR3 loop is CASSPPSGDNNEQFF. DNA of the CDR3: TGTGCCAGCAGCCCACCTAGCGGAGATAACAATGAGCAGTTCTTC.

This rearrangement joins TRBV6-1 to TRBJ2-3; 7 bases are a match to TRBD2. J was trimmed by 7 bases and V by 3 bases; bases with no gene match: 7. Germline V lookup: CDR1 MNHNS, CDR2 SASEGT. The CDR3 covers 14 residues. CDR3 amino acids: CASSEREKGNTQYF. The CDR3 bases are TGTGCCAGCAGTGAGCGGGAGAAGGGGAATACGCAGTATTTT.

The CDR3: CASSPRLGTDTQYF. Written as DNA, the CDR3 is TGCGCCAGCAGCCCTCGACTAGGCACAGATACGCAGTATTTT. This sequence joins TRBV4-3 and TRBJ2-3; D might be TRBD2 (6 bases). This CDR3 is 14 amino acids long. V lost 4 bases and J lost 1, with 9 bases in between. Germline V gives CDR1 LGHNA, CDR2 YSLEER.

This chain connects TRBV6-1 to TRBJ1-1; a possible D gene is TRBD1 (5 bases). V lost 2 bases to trimming and J lost 3 bases, with 13 bases between them. Germline V CDR1 and CDR2: MNHNS, SASEGT. This CDR3 comprises 15 residues. The CDR3 nucleotides read TGTGCCAGCAGTGAACAGGGTGGGAGGGACACTGAAGCTTTCTTT. Its translation is CASSEQGGRDTEAFF.

This clone was observed a few times. Other nucleotide sequences in the sample specify the same CDR3. The chain recombines TRBV2 with TRBJ1-1; D is undetermined. The V and J ends lost 4 bases and 2 bases respectively, with 8 bases between them. Germline loops: CDR1 SNHLY, CDR2 FYNNEI. The CDR3 runs to 13 residues. CDR3 loop: CASSAGANTEAFF. The CDR3 bases are TGTGCCAGCAGTGCTGGAGCAAACACTGAAGCTTTCTTT.

This clone was found a few times. The rearrangement joins TRBV5-1 to TRBJ1-2; 9 positions agree with TRBD1. From germline, CDR1 is SGHRS and CDR2 YFSETQ. The CDR3 length is 13 residues. J lost 4 bases, V lost 4 bases, and 2 bases had no gene match. The CDR3 nucleotides read TGCGCCAGCAGCGAGGGACAGGGCTATGGCTACACCTTC. This sequence encodes CASSEGQGYGYTF.